These T cell receptor beta chains were read from a single sample in a study of T cell responses to AZD1222 COVID-19 vaccine. Libraries were prepared by immunoSEQ multiplex PCR; TCRdb keeps only in-frame clonotypes and omits some of them. Seen here are about 130,000 clones, 80% to 95% observed once, and the top ten hold about 3%. The sequencing here drew on peripheral blood, taken on day 0 of AZD1222 vaccination. Receptor source: an adult in good health. Both conserved end residues are part of each CDR3. D genes are given only for firm matches.

d_gene	v_gene	j_gene	CDR3aa
.	TRBV29-1	TRBJ1-2	CSVEHPEGERGYYGYTF
.	TRBV5-4	TRBJ2-1	CASSLSGTSDNEQFF
.	TRBV6-1	TRBJ1-4	CASSASGVATNEKLFF
.	TRBV5-1	TRBJ1-3	CASSLEGGTASGNTIYF
.	TRBV4-2	TRBJ2-7	CASSQDIGEQYF
TRBD2	TRBV5-1	TRBJ2-2	CASSLRASGSSNTGELFF
TRBD2	TRBV10-3	TRBJ2-1	CAIQEGLAGGEQFF
.	TRBV28	TRBJ1-3	CASSFIQGFGNTIYF
.	TRBV20-1	TRBJ1-2	CSAEQGYGYTF
.	TRBV10-3	TRBJ1-6	CAITSGQGSPLHF
.	TRBV28	TRBJ1-5	CASSLRQDDRPQHF
TRBD1	TRBV6-4	TRBJ1-2	CASREQGAYNYGYTF
.	TRBV6-5	TRBJ1-1	CASSITQGGEAFF
.	TRBV2	TRBJ2-7	CASRPGSYEQYF
TRBD1	TRBV2	TRBJ1-5	CASSPGQRVSNQPQHF
.	TRBV7-9	TRBJ2-7	CASSLTGFTGEQYF
.	TRBV10-3	TRBJ1-2	CAISPHRSNYGYTF
TRBD2	TRBV7-9	TRBJ2-1	CASSSRGTSGSNEQFF
.	TRBV7-8	TRBJ1-3	CATRLGRDTGNTIYF
.	TRBV28	TRBJ1-2	CASSSILDYGYTF
TRBD2	TRBV7-3	TRBJ2-1	CASSWQSGSSYNEQFF
.	TRBV7-8	TRBJ1-4	CASSLAGYEKLFF
.	TRBV28	TRBJ1-1	CASSQTGMILSEAFF
TRBD1	TRBV19	TRBJ1-3	CASSTPGQVSGNTIYF
.	TRBV9	TRBJ1-3	CASSVGTGGWTGNTIYF
TRBD2	TRBV5-4	TRBJ2-1	CASSWNSGGSYNEQFF
.	TRBV10-3	TRBJ2-7	CAISEGDLTYEQYF
.	TRBV27	TRBJ1-4	CASTPRRTLGEKLFF
.	TRBV18	TRBJ1-5	CASSPNSNQPQHF
.	TRBV29-1	TRBJ1-1	CSVVLEGLAFF
.	TRBV2	TRBJ1-5	CASSSEVNQPQHF
.	TRBV2	TRBJ1-1	CASSEVAGEGRRTEAFF
TRBD2	TRBV3-1/TRBV3-2	TRBJ2-1	CASSQDPSGTERDKRFYNEQFF
TRBD2	TRBV11-2	TRBJ2-3	CASSTTLAGVVDTQYF
TRBD1	TRBV30	TRBJ1-2	CAWTQGAVGGYTF
TRBD1	TRBV2	TRBJ1-1	CASRMDRATEAFF
.	TRBV6-6	TRBJ2-3	CASRASHGGWFDTQYF
.	TRBV28	TRBJ1-1	CASTTGPGHWNTEAFF
.	TRBV5-5	TRBJ2-3	CASSRGTQPDTQYF
.	TRBV7-9	TRBJ2-2	CASSRETGELFF
.	TRBV9	TRBJ1-1	CASSDSENTEAFF
.	TRBV28	TRBJ1-5	CASNKAGARNQPQHF
.	TRBV7-2	TRBJ2-5	CASSSSAQETQYF
.	TRBV21-1	TRBJ1-5	CASKSSQPQHF
TRBD2	TRBV10-2	TRBJ2-1	CASSETRAGDYYNEQFF
.	TRBV12-2	TRBJ2-7	CASRFTPQGGRYEQYF
.	TRBV5-6	TRBJ1-4	CASSLETGIKEKLFF
.	TRBV5-5	TRBJ1-2	CASSLVNGGYTF
TRBD2	TRBV28	TRBJ2-1	CASRTPGLAGYNEQFF
.	TRBV6-5	TRBJ1-2	CASSYRPSDGYTF
.	TRBV28	TRBJ1-6	CASSYRDMMNSPLHF
TRBD2	TRBV5-1	TRBJ2-3	CASSSGLAPDTQYF
.	TRBV19	TRBJ2-3	CASIRGESKDTDTQYF
.	TRBV9	TRBJ2-7	CASSVGGETYYEQYF
.	TRBV28	TRBJ1-5	CASSSDRNQPQHF
.	TRBV4-2	TRBJ1-4	CASSQGVLTYEKLFF
.	TRBV7-8	TRBJ1-2	CASSLWRRGGTTTNYGYTF
TRBD1	TRBV18	TRBJ1-3	CASSLGTAGNTIYF
TRBD1	TRBV18	TRBJ1-5	CASSPGTGGNQPQHF
.	TRBV29-1	TRBJ1-2	CSVARDGFYGYTF